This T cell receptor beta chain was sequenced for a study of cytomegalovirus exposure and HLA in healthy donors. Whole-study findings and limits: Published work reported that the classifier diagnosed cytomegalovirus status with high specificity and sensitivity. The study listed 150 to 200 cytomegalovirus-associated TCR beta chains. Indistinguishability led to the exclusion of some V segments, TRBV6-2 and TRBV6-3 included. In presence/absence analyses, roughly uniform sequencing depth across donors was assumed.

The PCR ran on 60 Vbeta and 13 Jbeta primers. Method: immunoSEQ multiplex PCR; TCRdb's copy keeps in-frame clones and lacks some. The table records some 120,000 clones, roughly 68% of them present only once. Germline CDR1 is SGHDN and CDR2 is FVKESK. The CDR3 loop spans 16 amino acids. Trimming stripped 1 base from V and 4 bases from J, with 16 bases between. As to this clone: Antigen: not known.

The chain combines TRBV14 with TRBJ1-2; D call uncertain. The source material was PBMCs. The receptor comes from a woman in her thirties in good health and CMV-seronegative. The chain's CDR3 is CASSQAVVSSFYGYTF. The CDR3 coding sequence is TGTGCCAGCAGCCAAGCGGTAGTGTCGAGTTTCTATGGCTACACCTTC.